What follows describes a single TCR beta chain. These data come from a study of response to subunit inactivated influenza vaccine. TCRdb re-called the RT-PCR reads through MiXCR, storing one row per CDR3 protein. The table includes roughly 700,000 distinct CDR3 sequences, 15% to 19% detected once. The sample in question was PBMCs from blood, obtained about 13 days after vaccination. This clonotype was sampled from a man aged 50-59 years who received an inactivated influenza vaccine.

As DNA, the CDR3 is TGTGCCATCAGTGGGACTAGCGGGAGGGTAGATACGCAGTATTTT. Translating gives CAISGTSGRVDTQYF. J is TRBJ2-3 and V is TRBV10-3; 15 bases line up with TRBD2. The germline V gene has CDR1 ENHRY and CDR2 SYGVKD. There are 15 residues in the CDR3. The junction had 1 base not matched to a gene; V was cut back by 4 bases and J by 5 bases.